One and the same sample provided the 30 T cell receptor beta chains below, sequenced in a study of blood T cell repertoires in COVID-19. Only in-frame clones appear in the TCRdb table, and some are missing; sequencing was by immunoSEQ multiplex PCR. Among some 100,000 clones listed, 65% to 90% were seen once. The specimen sequenced was PBMCs or T cells enriched from blood (not recorded which). These receptors all come from a woman in her forties or fifties who had recovered from COVID-19.

CDR3 residues: CASSLRGRGITNYGYTF. The CDR3 DNA is TGTGCCAGCAGCCTACGTGGTAGGGGGATCACTAACTATGGCTACACCTTC. This sequence joins TRBV3-1 (or the pseudogene TRBV3-2) and TRBJ1-2, with D possibly TRBD1 on 6 matching bases. Germline lookup yields CDR1 LGHDT and CDR2 YNNKEL (reference sequence). The V end was cut by 4 bases, the J end by 0 bases, with 18 bases between. The CDR3 contains 17 residues.

The chain carries TRBV28 and TRBJ1-5; unclear D gene. The CDR3 has 15 residues. Per germline, CDR1 MDHEN and CDR2 SYDVKM. Trimming left V 8 bases short and J 4 bases short, with 18 bases between. The chain's CDR3 is CASFGIGAQNQPQHF. As DNA, the CDR3 is TGTGCCAGCTTCGGGATTGGAGCCCAAAATCAGCCCCAGCATTTT.

The genes are TRBV19 and TRBJ2-5; TRBD1 matches at 8 bases. The CDR3 is made up of 15 amino acids. The V and J ends lost 5 bases and 2 bases, in that order; junction bases with no gene match: 7. The germline gives CDR1 LNHDA, CDR2 SQIVND (reference sequence). CDR3 in DNA: TGTGCCAGTAGTTTTCAGGGGGCCGGTCAAGAGACCCAGTACTTC. Protein product: CASSFQGAGQETQYF.

The CDR3 DNA reads as TGTGCCTGGTCTAGACGGGACAGGGGCGGCGAGCAGTACTTC. Protein: CAWSRRDRGGEQYF. The J gene is TRBJ2-7, the V gene TRBV30; 10 bases map to TRBD1. Losses at the gene ends were 5 bases for V and 6 bases for J; bases not matched to a gene: 10. CDR1 GTSNPN and CDR2 SVGIG come from the germline V gene (reference sequence). The CDR3 runs to 14 residues.

The chain is built from TRBV9 and TRBJ1-2, with 8 bases lining up with TRBD1. Germline CDR1 is SGDLS and CDR2 is YYNGEE. V trimming: 2 bases; J trimming: 10 bases; junction bases outside the gene matches: 4. The CDR3 has 12 amino acids. CDR3 sequence reads: CASSVTGDSYTF. The CDR3 bases are TGTGCCAGCAGCGTGACAGGGGATTCCTACACCTTC.

The chain is built from TRBV18 and TRBJ1-3; D ambiguous. Germline CDR1 KGHSH, CDR2 LQKENI. V was shortened by 2 bases and J by 0 bases, with 11 bases between the two germline ends. The CDR3 length is 16 residues. DNA for the CDR3: TGTGCCAGCTCACCAACGCAGAGGCTCTCTGGAAACACCATATATTTT. It codes for CASSPTQRLSGNTIYF.

The chain recombines TRBV4-2 with TRBJ1-4, with unresolved D. This CDR3 spans 15 amino acids. V dropped 0 bases and J dropped 7 bases, with 12 bases sitting between them. Germline V gene lookup returns CDR1 LGHNA and CDR2 YNFKEQ. In nucleotides, the CDR3 is TGTGCCAGCAGCCAAGACCAGGCGGGAGGTGAAAAACTGTTTTTT. Its protein product is CASSQDQAGGEKLFF.

The V call is TRBV7-9, the J call TRBJ1-4; D possibly corresponds to TRBD1 (6 bases). The CDR3 covers 15 residues. The V gene's germline CDR1 is SEHNR and CDR2 FQNEAQ (reference sequence). The V end lost 3 bases, the J end lost 7 bases, and 15 bases lay between the germline ends. The DNA of the CDR3 is TGTGCCAGCAGCTTTCCGAGGGGGGGTAGTGAAAAACTGTTTTTT. Amino acid sequence: CASSFPRGGSEKLFF.

This clone was recorded only once. The chain employs TRBV18 and TRBJ2-5, with TRBD1 matching 7 bases. Trimming took 5 bases from V and 2 from J; bases not matched to a gene: 2. The length of the CDR3 is 13 residues. The V gene's germline CDR1 is KGHSH and CDR2 LQKENI. Here the CDR3 reads CASSWGQQETQYF. CDR3 coding DNA: TGTGCCAGCTCATGGGGACAGCAAGAGACCCAGTACTTC.

This clone came up a few times. The chain carries TRBV10-3 and TRBJ2-5; 7 positions match TRBD2. J was trimmed by 6 bases and V by 0 bases; bases with no gene match: 10. Germline V CDR1 and CDR2: ENHRY, SYGVKD. The CDR3 is 16 amino acids. In DNA, the CDR3 is TGTGCCATCAGTGAGTCTAGGGACCCGGGGGGAAAGACCCAGTACTTC. As protein: CAISESRDPGGKTQYF.

V and J are TRBV25-1 and TRBJ2-7; D ambiguous. Germline V gives CDR1 MGHDK, CDR2 SYGVNS. The CDR3 extends over 13 amino acids. Trimming pared 2 bases from V and 0 bases from J, leaving 5 bases between. The CDR3: CASSEQASYEQYF. As DNA, the CDR3 is TGTGCCAGCAGTGAACAGGCCTCCTACGAGCAGTACTTC.

V usage is TRBV4-2 and J usage is TRBJ2-7; 7 nucleotides line up with TRBD1. CDR1 LGHNA and CDR2 YNFKEQ come from the germline V gene. The J segment lost 6 bases and the V segment lost 3 bases, leaving 2 bases of the junction unmatched. This CDR3 has 12 residues. CDR3 sequence: CASSHEGAEQYF. The CDR3 DNA sequence: TGTGCCAGCAGCCACGAGGGGGCCGAGCAGTACTTC.

This sequence joins TRBV5-1 and TRBJ1-2, with D possibly matching TRBD1 (5 bases). This CDR3 comprises 14 residues. Between the trimmed V and J ends, which lost 3 bases and 8 bases, there was a span of 17 bases. The germline V gene has CDR1 SGHRS and CDR2 YFSETQ. CDR3 residues: CASSWGSGEEGYTF. In DNA, the CDR3 is TGCGCCAGCAGCTGGGGGAGCGGGGAGGAAGGCTACACCTTC.

The chain combines TRBV5-1 with TRBJ1-3; D might be TRBD1 (5 bases). The CDR3 sequence is 16 residues long. In germline, CDR1 is SGHRS, CDR2 YFSETQ. With 0 bases removed from V and 0 bases from J, the gap between germline ends came to 10 bases. The CDR3 loop is CASSLAGSFSGNTIYF. In DNA form, the CDR3 reads TGCGCCAGCAGCTTGGCAGGGTCCTTCTCTGGAAACACCATATATTTT.

This sequence joins TRBV10-3 and TRBJ1-3, with D maybe TRBD1 (5 bases). This CDR3 spans 17 amino acids. Germline CDR1 is ENHRY and CDR2 is SYGVKD. Trimming took 3 bases from V and 0 from J, leaving 15 bases between them. CDR3 sequence (DNA): TGTGCCATCAGTGATTATGCGGGGGTTAACTCTGGAAACACCATATATTTT. Translation: CAISDYAGVNSGNTIYF.

The chain is built from TRBV27 and TRBJ1-1; D not certain. Trimming left V 6 bases short and J 4 bases short, with 15 bases between. The germline CDR1 and CDR2 sequences are MNHEY and SMNVEV (reference sequence). The CDR3 covers 14 residues. The CDR3 sequence is CASRDLGEPTEAFF. DNA of the CDR3: TGTGCCAGCAGAGATCTTGGGGAGCCCACTGAAGCTTTCTTT.

This clone was observed a few times. The V and J genes are TRBV5-1 and TRBJ2-2; the match to TRBD2 covers 7 bases. Per the germline V gene, CDR1 is SGHRS and CDR2 is YFSETQ. This CDR3 spans 14 amino acids. V trimming: 4 bases; J trimming: 7 bases; junction bases outside the gene matches: 7. CDR3 in DNA: TGCGCCAGCAGCAACGGACTAGTTGGCGGGGAGCTGTTTTTT. Amino acids: CASSNGLVGGELFF.

The chain couples TRBV5-6 to TRBJ2-1, with D maybe TRBD2 (6 bases). The germline CDR1 and CDR2 sequences are SGHDT and YYEEEE. CDR3 length: 16 amino acids. V was shortened by 4 bases and J by 10 bases, with 24 bases between the two germline ends. Here the CDR3 DNA reads TGTGCCAGCAGCCGAGGTGCGGGACTCCCTTATGGGGAGCAGTTCTTC. It codes for CASSRGAGLPYGEQFF. The entire variable domain, with the rest obtained from reference TRBV5-6 and TRBJ2-1, is as follows: DAGVTQSPTHLIKTRGQQVTLRCSPKSGHDTVSWYQQALGQGPQFIFQYYEEEERQRGNFPDRFSGHQFPNYSSELNVNALLLGDSALYLCASSRGAGLPYGEQFFGPGTRLTVL.

V and J are TRBV18 and TRBJ1-3, with D possibly being TRBD1 (6 bases). The V end was cut by 2 bases, the J end by 1 base, with 12 bases between. The CDR3 is 16 residues long. Looked up from germline, CDR1 is KGHSH and CDR2 is LQKENI. The CDR3 DNA sequence: TGTGCCAGCTCACCATCGGGACATTCTTCTGGAAACACCATATATTTT. It specifies CASSPSGHSSGNTIYF.

The chain couples TRBV7-3 to TRBJ2-7; D gene ambiguous. This CDR3 contains 13 residues. Germline V gives CDR1 SGHTA, CDR2 FQGTGA. V gave up 5 bases and J gave up 6 bases, with 14 bases separating them. In DNA, the CDR3 is TGTGCCAGCAGCCAGAGACACCTCGGCGAGCAGTACTTC. Translation: CASSQRHLGEQYF.

Turning to this clone: One end of the junction does not line up with germline, which may come from a read error. The rearrangement links TRBV30 to TRBJ2-7, with 7 nucleotides matching TRBD1. The V gene's germline CDR1 is GTSNPN and CDR2 SVGIG (reference sequence). There are 14 residues in the CDR3. Here the CDR3 DNA reads TGTGCCGGGAGTACAGGGGCAAAGCCCTACGAGCAGTACTTC. Its protein is CAGSTGAKPYEQYF.

V and J are TRBV5-1 and TRBJ1-4, with a tentative D call TRBD1 (5 bases). Germline V gives CDR1 SGHRS, CDR2 YFSETQ. The CDR3 has 14 amino acids. V lost 5 bases to trimming and J lost 6 bases, with 14 bases between them. This chain's CDR3 is CASSRAGLDEKLFF. The DNA of the CDR3 is TGCGCCAGCAGTCGTGCAGGGCTTGATGAAAAACTGTTTTTT.

The genes are TRBV27 and TRBJ2-6; D gene unclear. Trimming shortened V by 8 bases and J by 0 bases, and 11 bases separated the two germline ends. The V gene's germline CDR1 is MNHEY and CDR2 SMNVEV (reference sequence). The CDR3 is 15 residues long. The CDR3 sequence is CASERAYSGANVLTF. CDR3 DNA sequence: TGTGCCAGCGAACGAGCCTACTCTGGGGCCAACGTCCTGACTTTC.

This clone appeared once. V and J are TRBV7-9 and TRBJ1-6; D remains unclear. Per the germline V gene, CDR1 is SEHNR and CDR2 is FQNEAQ (reference sequence). Between the trimmed V and J ends, which lost 2 bases and 6 bases, there was a span of 14 bases. The CDR3 runs 16 residues. CDR3: CASSLMEGTGNSPLHF. As DNA, the CDR3 is TGTGCCAGCAGCTTAATGGAGGGTACGGGTAATTCACCCCTCCACTTT.

This clone was observed a single time. This chain connects TRBV19 to TRBJ1-1, with TRBD1 as a possible D gene (5 bases). Germline CDR1 reads LNHDA; CDR2 reads SQIVND (reference sequence). Deletions cut 3 bases from V and 5 bases from J, with 13 bases between. The CDR3 totals 14 residues. CDR3 residues: CASSMNWGGTEAFF. Written as DNA, the CDR3 is TGTGCCAGTAGTATGAATTGGGGGGGAACTGAAGCTTTCTTT.

The V gene is TRBV6-5, the J gene TRBJ2-2; no reliable D call. Germline CDR1 MNHEY, CDR2 SVGAGI. This CDR3 is built from 12 residues. V dropped 4 bases and J dropped 9 bases, with 9 bases sitting between them. This CDR3 is CASSSSGRELFF. The CDR3 nucleotides are TGTGCCAGCAGTTCCAGTGGCAGGGAGCTGTTTTTT.

The J gene is TRBJ2-2, the V gene TRBV5-1; 16 nucleotides align to TRBD2. V lost 3 bases to trimming and J lost 6 bases; unmatched junction nucleotides: 8. The CDR3 has 18 amino acids. Germline V CDR1 and CDR2: SGHRS, YFSETQ. The CDR3: CASSSGLAGGRLSGELFF. CDR3 nucleotides: TGCGCCAGCAGCTCGGGACTAGCGGGAGGGCGCTTGTCCGGGGAGCTGTTTTTT.

The J gene is TRBJ2-3, the V gene TRBV28; maybe TRBD2 (5 bases). The ends were cut back, 3 bases at V and 0 bases at J, with 25 bases in the middle. The CDR3 covers 20 residues. Germline V gene lookup returns CDR1 MDHEN and CDR2 SYDVKM. The CDR3 loop is CASSFSTSWTQKTSTDTQYF. The CDR3 DNA sequence: TGTGCCAGCAGTTTTTCAACTTCCTGGACTCAAAAGACAAGCACAGATACGCAGTATTTT.

The V and J genes are TRBV15 and TRBJ2-3; maybe TRBD1 (6 bases). The CDR3 runs to 16 residues. Trimming pared 0 bases from V and 6 bases from J, leaving 16 bases between. Germline CDR1 is LNHNV and CDR2 is YYDKDF (reference sequence). The CDR3: CATSRDQDRLQDTQYF. The CDR3 region has the DNA TGTGCCACCAGCAGAGATCAGGACAGACTACAGGATACGCAGTATTTT. Using reference TRBV15 and TRBJ2-3 for the parts outside the CDR3, the full variable domain is DAMVIQNPRYQVTQFGKPVTLSCSQTLNHNVMYWYQQKSSQAPKLLFHYYDKDFNNEADTPDNFQSRRPNTSFCFLDIRSPGLGDTAMYLCATSRDQDRLQDTQYFGPGTRLTVL.

The chain employs TRBV9 and TRBJ2-5; TRBD1 aligns across 8 bases. The CDR3 sequence is 16 residues long. Germline loops: CDR1 SGDLS, CDR2 YYNGEE. V trimming: 0 bases; J trimming: 2 bases; junction bases outside the gene matches: 6. The CDR3 DNA sequence: TGTGCCAGCAGCGTAGAGGCAGGGGGCCGGCAAGAGACCCAGTACTTC. Translated, it gives CASSVEAGGRQETQYF. The full variable domain, its missing parts supplied by reference TRBV9 and TRBJ2-5, is DSGVTQTPKHLITATGQRVTLRCSPRSGDLSVYWYQQSLDQGLQFLIQYYNGEERAKGNILERFSAQQFPDLHSELNLSSLELGDSALYFCASSVEAGGRQETQYFGPGTRLLVL.